Included here is one T cell receptor (beta chain) sequence, with context. Its specificity is unknown. This sample stems from a study of shared clonotypes between healthy human individuals. About the research overall: A few men and a couple of women, aged 18 to 49, were donors. Findings and caveats of the study: Naive CD4 clonotypes overlapped across several donors at around 5%.

Genomic DNA per cell subset filled all wells of several immunoSEQ plates. Data came from immunoSEQ multiplex PCR; TCRdb stores just in-frame clones and leaves some out. The data hold under 1,100,000 clones, with 60% to 80% observed a single time. The V end was cut by 4 bases, the J end by 7 bases, with 19 bases between. This CDR3 has 15 residues. CDR1 is MNHEY and CDR2 is SVGAGI in the germline V gene. J is TRBJ1-1 and V is TRBV6-5; no firm D call. Sequenced input: memory CD4+ T cells sorted from blood. As to subset: CD45RA-negative fraction. The clonotype originates from a man aged 18 to 30 in good health. CDR3 nucleotide sequence: TGTGCCAGCAGTTCCACGACTCCGGGCGGACGTGAAGCTTTCTTT. This translates into CASSSTTPGGREAFF.